This T cell receptor beta chain was found in a study of cytomegalovirus exposure and HLA in healthy donors. Researchers ran the PCR with 60 Vbeta and 13 Jbeta primers. The method was immunoSEQ multiplex PCR; TCRdb's version includes in-frame clones alone and lacks a portion of them. Seen here are under 200,000 clones, approximately 80% observed once, and the top ten hold around 6%. Points on this clone: The junction differs from germline at one of its ends, possibly a read error.

The sequence derives from a man aged 50-60 years in good health and CMV-seropositive. Sequencing was performed on PBMCs.

CDR3: CASSLGLANTGELFF. CDR3 coding DNA: TGTGCTAGCAGCTTAGGACTAGCAAACACCGGGGAGCTGTTTTTT. The chain combines TRBV7-7 with TRBJ2-2; 8 positions match TRBD2. Germline V gene data show CDR1 as SSHAT and CDR2 as FNYEAQ (reference sequence). This CDR3 comprises 15 residues.